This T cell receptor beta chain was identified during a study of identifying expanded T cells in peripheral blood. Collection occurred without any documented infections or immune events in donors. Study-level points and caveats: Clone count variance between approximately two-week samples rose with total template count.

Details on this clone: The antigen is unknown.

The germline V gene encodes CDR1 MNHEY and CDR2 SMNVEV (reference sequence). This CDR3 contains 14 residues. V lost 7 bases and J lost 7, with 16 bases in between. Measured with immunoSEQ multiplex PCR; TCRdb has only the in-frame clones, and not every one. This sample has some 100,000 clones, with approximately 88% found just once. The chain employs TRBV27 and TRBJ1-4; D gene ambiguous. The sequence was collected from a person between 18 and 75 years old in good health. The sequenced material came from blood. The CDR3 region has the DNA TGTGCCAGCACGGCGGGAGGACCTTCTGAAAAACTGTTTTTT. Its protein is CASTAGGPSEKLFF. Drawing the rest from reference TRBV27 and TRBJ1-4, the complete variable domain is EAQVTQNPRYLITVTGKKLTVTCSQNMNHEYMSWYRQDPGLGLRQIYYSMNVEVTDKGDVPEGYKVSRKEKRNFPLILESPSPNQTSLYFCASTAGGPSEKLFFGSGTQLSVL.